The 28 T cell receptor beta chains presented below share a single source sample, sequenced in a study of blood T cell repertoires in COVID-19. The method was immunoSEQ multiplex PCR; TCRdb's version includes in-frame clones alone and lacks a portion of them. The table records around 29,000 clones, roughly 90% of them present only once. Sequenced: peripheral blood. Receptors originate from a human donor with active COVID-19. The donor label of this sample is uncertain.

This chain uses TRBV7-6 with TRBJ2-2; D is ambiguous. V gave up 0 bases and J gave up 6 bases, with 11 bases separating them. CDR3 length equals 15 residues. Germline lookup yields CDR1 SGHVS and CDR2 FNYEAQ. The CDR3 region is CASSLAVSRAGELFF. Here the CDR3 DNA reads TGTGCCAGCAGCTTAGCGGTTAGCCGGGCCGGGGAGCTGTTTTTT.

The CDR3 DNA reads as TGTGCCAGCAGCTTAGGCCAGGGGGCTTCGAAGTATTCTGAAGCTTTCTTT. Amino acids: CASSLGQGASKYSEAFF. V usage is TRBV7-2 and J usage is TRBJ1-1, with 8 positions matching TRBD1. V trimming: 1 base; J trimming: 6 bases; junction bases outside the gene matches: 13. This CDR3 spans 17 amino acids. From germline, CDR1 is SGHTA and CDR2 FQGNSA.

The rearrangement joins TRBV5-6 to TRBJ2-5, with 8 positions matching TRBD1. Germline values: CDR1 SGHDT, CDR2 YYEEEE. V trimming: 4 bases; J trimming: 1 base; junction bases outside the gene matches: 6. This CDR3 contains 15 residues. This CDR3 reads CASSVRQGIQETQYF. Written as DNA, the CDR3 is TGTGCCAGCAGCGTAAGACAGGGGATCCAAGAGACCCAGTACTTC.

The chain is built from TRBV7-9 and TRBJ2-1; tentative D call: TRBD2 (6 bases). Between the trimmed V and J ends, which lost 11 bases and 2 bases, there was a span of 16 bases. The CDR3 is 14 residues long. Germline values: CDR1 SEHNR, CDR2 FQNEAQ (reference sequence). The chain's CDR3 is CAGGEPKTYNEQFF. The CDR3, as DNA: TGTGCCGGAGGGGAGCCGAAAACCTACAATGAGCAGTTCTTC.

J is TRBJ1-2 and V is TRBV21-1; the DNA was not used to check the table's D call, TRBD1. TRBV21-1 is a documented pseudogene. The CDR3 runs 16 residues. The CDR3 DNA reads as TGTGCCAGCAGCAAAGGTGTGGCAGGTAAGCATCATGGCTACACCTTC. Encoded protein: CASSKGVAGKHHGYTF.

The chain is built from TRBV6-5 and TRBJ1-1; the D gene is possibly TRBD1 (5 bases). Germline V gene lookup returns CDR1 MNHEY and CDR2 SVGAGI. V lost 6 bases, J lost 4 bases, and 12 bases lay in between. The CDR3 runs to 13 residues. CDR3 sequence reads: CASRFVGATEAFF. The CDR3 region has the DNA TGTGCCAGCAGGTTTGTTGGGGCCACTGAAGCTTTCTTT.

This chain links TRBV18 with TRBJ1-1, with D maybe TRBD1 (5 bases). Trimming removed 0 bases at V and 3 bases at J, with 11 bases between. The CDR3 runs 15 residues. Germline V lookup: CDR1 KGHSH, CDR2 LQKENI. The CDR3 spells CASSPPAGDHTEAFF. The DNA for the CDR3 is TGTGCCAGCTCACCACCGGCGGGGGATCACACTGAAGCTTTCTTT.

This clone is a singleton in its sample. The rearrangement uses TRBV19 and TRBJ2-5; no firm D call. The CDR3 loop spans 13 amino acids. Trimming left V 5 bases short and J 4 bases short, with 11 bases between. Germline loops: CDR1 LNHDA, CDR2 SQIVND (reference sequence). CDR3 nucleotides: TGTGCCAGTAGTGGAGTATCACGAGAGACCCAGTACTTC. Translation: CASSGVSRETQYF.

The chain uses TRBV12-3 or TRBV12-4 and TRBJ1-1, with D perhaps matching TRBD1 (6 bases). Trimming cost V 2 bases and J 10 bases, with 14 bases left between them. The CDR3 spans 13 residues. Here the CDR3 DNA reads TGTGCCAGCAGTTTACCGCCTGGCAGGGGAGCTTTCTTT. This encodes CASSLPPGRGAFF.

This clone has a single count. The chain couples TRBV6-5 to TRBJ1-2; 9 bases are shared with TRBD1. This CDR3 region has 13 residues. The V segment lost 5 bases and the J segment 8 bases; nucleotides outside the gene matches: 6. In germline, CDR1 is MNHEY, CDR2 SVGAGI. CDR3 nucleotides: TGTGCCAGCAGTCTACAGGGGGCCCTAGGCTACACCTTC. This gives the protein CASSLQGALGYTF.

CDR3 sequence (DNA): TGTGCCAGCAGCAGAACGGGTAACACTGAAGCTTTCTTT. Its protein is CASSRTGNTEAFF. The chain has TRBV6-4 and TRBJ1-1; D gene unclear. The V end lost 6 bases, the J end lost 2 bases, and 10 bases lay between the germline ends. The CDR3 has 13 amino acids. Per germline, CDR1 MRHNA and CDR2 SNTAGT.

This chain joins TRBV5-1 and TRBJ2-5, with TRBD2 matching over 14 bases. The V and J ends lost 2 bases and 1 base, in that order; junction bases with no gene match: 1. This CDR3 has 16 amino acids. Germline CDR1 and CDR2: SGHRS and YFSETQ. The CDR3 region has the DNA TGCGCCAGCAGCTTTGGGACTAGCGGGGGCCAAGAGACCCAGTACTTC. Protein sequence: CASSFGTSGGQETQYF.

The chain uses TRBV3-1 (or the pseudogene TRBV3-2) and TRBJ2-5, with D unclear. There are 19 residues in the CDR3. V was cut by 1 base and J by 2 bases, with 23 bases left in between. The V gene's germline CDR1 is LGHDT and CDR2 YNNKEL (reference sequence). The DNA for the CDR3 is TGTGCCAGCAGCCAAGTTCTACCTAGGCAGACCGAACCTCAAGAGACCCAGTACTTC. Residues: CASSQVLPRQTEPQETQYF.

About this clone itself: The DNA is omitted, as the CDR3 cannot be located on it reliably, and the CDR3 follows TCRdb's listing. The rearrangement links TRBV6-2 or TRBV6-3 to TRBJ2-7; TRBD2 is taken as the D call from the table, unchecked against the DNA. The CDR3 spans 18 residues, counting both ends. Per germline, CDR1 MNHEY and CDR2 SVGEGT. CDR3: CASSSSPGGGGLSYEQYF.

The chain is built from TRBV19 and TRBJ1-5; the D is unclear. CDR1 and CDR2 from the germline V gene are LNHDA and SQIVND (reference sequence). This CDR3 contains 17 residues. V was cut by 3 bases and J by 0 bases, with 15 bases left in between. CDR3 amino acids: CASSMTLTGYSNQPQHF. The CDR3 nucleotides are TGTGCCAGTAGTATGACGCTGACGGGTTATAGCAATCAGCCCCAGCATTTT.

In DNA form, the CDR3 reads TGTGCCAGCAGTTTTGGACAGGGTGGCGGCTACACCTTC. This encodes CASSFGQGGGYTF. V gene TRBV28 combines with J gene TRBJ1-2; 8 bases are a match to TRBD1. The J segment lost 8 bases and the V segment lost 3 bases, leaving 5 bases of the junction unmatched. There are 13 residues in the CDR3. Germline V gives CDR1 MDHEN, CDR2 SYDVKM.

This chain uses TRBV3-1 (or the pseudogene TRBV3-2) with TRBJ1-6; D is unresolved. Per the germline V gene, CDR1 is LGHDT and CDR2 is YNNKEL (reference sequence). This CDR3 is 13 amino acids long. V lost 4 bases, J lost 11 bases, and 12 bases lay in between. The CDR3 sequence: CASSPDGAAPLHF. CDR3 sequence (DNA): TGTGCCAGCAGCCCGGACGGAGCGGCACCCCTCCACTTT.

The DNA for the CDR3 is TGTGCCAGCAGCAAAGAGATTGGACTAGCGGGGGGGCTTCCGGAGACCCAGTACTTC. It yields the protein CASSKEIGLAGGLPETQYF. This chain joins TRBV21-1 and TRBJ2-5; the DNA was not compared with TRBD2, the D call given in the table. TRBV21-1 is designated a pseudogene. This CDR3 is 19 amino acids long.

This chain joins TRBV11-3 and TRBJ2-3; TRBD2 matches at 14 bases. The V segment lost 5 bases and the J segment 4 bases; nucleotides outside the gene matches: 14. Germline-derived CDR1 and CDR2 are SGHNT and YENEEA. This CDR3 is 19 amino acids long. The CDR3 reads CASSIRGTSGGPRADTQYF. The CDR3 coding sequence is TGTGCCAGCAGCATCCGAGGGACTAGCGGGGGCCCAAGGGCAGATACGCAGTATTTT.

The CDR3 coding sequence is TGCAGTGCTAGTCGACAGGGGGATACGCAGTATTTT. It codes for CSASRQGDTQYF. The rearrangement joins TRBV20-1 to TRBJ2-3, with 8 nucleotides matching TRBD1. Germline V gene data show CDR1 as DFQATT and CDR2 as SNEGSKA (reference sequence). The CDR3 is made up of 12 amino acids. The trim removed 3 bases at V and 6 bases at J, leaving 2 bases unmatched.

CDR3 nucleotide sequence: TGCGCCAGCAGCGACCCGGCGACAGCTTTAAATGAGCAGTTCTTC. Encoded protein: CASSDPATALNEQFF. V is TRBV5-1 and J is TRBJ2-1; a weak D match, TRBD1 (5 bases). CDR3 size: 15 residues. The V end was cut by 4 bases, the J end by 7 bases, with 18 bases between. Germline CDR1 reads SGHRS; CDR2 reads YFSETQ.

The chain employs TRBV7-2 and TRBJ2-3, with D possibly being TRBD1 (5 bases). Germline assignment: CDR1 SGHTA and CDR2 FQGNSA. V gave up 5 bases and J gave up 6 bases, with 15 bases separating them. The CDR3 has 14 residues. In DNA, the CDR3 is TGTGCCAGCAGCACAGGAAGGGGCGCGGATACGCAGTATTTT. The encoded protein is CASSTGRGADTQYF.

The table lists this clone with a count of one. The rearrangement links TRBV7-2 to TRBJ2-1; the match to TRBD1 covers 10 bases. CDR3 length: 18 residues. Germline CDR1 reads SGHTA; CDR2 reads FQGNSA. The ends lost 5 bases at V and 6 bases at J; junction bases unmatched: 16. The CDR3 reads CASSPTTYPRDRGNEQFF. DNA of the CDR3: TGTGCCAGCAGCCCGACAACCTACCCCCGGGACAGGGGCAATGAGCAGTTCTTC.

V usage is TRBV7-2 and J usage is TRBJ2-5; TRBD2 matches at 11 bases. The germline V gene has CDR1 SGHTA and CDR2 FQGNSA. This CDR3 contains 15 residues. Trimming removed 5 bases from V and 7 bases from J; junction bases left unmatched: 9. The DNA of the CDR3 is TGTGCCAGCAGCACCGGACTAGCGGGTCTCGGGACCCAGTACTTC. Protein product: CASSTGLAGLGTQYF.

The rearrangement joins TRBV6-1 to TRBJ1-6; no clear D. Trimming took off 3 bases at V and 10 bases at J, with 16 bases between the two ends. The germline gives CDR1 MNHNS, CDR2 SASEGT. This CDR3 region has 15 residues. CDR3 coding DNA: TGTGCCAGCAGTGACAACGGTCTCGTCGTCTCACCCCTCCACTTT. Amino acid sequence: CASSDNGLVVSPLHF.

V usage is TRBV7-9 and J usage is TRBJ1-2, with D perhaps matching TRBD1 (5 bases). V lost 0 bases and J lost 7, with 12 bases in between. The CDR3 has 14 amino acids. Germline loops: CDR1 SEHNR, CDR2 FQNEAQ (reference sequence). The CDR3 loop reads CASSLAGGMSGYTF. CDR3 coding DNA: TGTGCCAGCAGCTTAGCGGGGGGGATGAGTGGCTACACCTTC.

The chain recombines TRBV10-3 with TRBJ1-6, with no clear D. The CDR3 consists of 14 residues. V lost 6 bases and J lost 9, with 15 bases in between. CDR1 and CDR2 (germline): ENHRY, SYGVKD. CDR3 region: CAIRSAQGGSPLHF. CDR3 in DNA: TGTGCCATCAGATCTGCCCAAGGAGGTTCACCCCTCCACTTT.

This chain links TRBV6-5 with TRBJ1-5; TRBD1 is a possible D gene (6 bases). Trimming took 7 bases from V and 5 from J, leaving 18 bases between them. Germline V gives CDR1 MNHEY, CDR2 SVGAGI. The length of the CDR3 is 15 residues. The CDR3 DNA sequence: TGTGCCAGCACCCCATCCGGGGGGCATGATCAGCCCCAGCATTTT. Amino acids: CASTPSGGHDQPQHF.